These 21 T cell receptor beta chains originate from one sample sequenced in a study of T-cell reconstitution after alpha-beta-depleted transplantation in children. Preparation of the TCRbeta library used unique molecular identifiers. Each CDR3 protein gets one entry after TCRdb re-called the PCR reads with MiXCR. The table records 130,000 to 150,000 distinct CDR3 sequences, roughly 8.8% of them present only once. The source material was PBMCs, mostly from graft donor cells, sampled 180 days after TCRalphabeta/CD19-depleted stem cell transplant. These receptors all come from a female patient aged 2-9 years who had a stem cell transplant for congenital amegakaryocytic thrombocytopenia, so the T cells may come from the graft donor.

This clonotype has more than one count but fewer than ten. V usage is TRBV30 and J usage is TRBJ2-7; 8 nucleotides match TRBD2. CDR3 length equals 17 residues. Trimming removed 4 bases from V and 0 bases from J; junction bases left unmatched: 14. Germline CDR1 is GTSNPN and CDR2 is SVGIG (reference sequence). The CDR3 nucleotides read TGTGCCTGGAATTTCGGGAGGGATGGCCCGTTCTCCTACGAGCAGTACTTC. The encoded protein is CAWNFGRDGPFSYEQYF.

This clonotype was seen repeatedly, ten times or more. The chain employs TRBV20-1 and TRBJ2-7, with D perhaps assigned TRBD1 or TRBD2 (5 bases each). CDR3 length: 13 amino acids. Germline V lookup: CDR1 DFQATT, CDR2 SNEGSKA (reference sequence). The ends were cut back, 2 bases at V and 5 bases at J, with 13 bases in the middle. CDR3 DNA sequence: TGCAGTGCTAGATACAGGCTTAGCGACGAGCAGTACTTC. Translation gives CSARYRLSDEQYF.

This chain joins TRBV20-1 and TRBJ1-5; TRBD1 matches 8 bases. Germline assignment: CDR1 DFQATT and CDR2 SNEGSKA (reference sequence). There are 19 residues in the CDR3. The trim removed 6 bases at V and 0 bases at J, leaving 19 bases unmatched. In DNA, the CDR3 is TGCAGTGCAGAGGTCACCGGGACAGGCGCCTCTTATAGCAATCAGCCCCAGCATTTT. Translated, it gives CSAEVTGTGASYSNQPQHF.

This clonotype has at least ten counts. The chain couples TRBV20-1 to TRBJ2-2, with 10 bases that match TRBD2. The junction had 6 bases not matched to a gene; V was cut back by 0 bases and J by 5 bases. The CDR3 runs to 16 residues. Germline CDR1 is DFQATT and CDR2 is SNEGSKA (reference sequence). The CDR3 region has the DNA TGCAGTGCTAGAGATTACGAACTAGCGGGAACCGGGGAGCTGTTTTTT. Protein: CSARDYELAGTGELFF.

A word on this clonotype: An end of the junction differs from the germline gene, which may be a read error. The gene calls are TRBV28 and TRBJ2-6; D possibly corresponds to TRBD1 (5 bases). The V gene's germline CDR1 is MDHEN and CDR2 SYDVKM. This CDR3 has 15 residues. The CDR3 region has the DNA TGTGCCAGCAGTTCTCCCGGCTCTGGGGCCAACGGCCTGACTTTC. This encodes CASSSPGSGANGLTF.

Ten or more counts support this clonotype. This chain connects TRBV10-3 to TRBJ2-7; 9 bases are a match to TRBD2. Germline V CDR1 and CDR2: ENHRY, SYGVKD. The ends lost 4 bases at V and 4 bases at J; junction bases unmatched: 5. The CDR3 loop spans 14 amino acids. CDR3 bases: TGTGCCATCAGTGTTAGCGGGAGTCTATACGAGCAGTACTTC. The encoded protein is CAISVSGSLYEQYF.

This clonotype was seen only a few times. DNA for the CDR3: TGTGCCACCAGAGGGCTTACCTACAATGAGCAGTTCTTC. Translating it yields CATRGLTYNEQFF. The V call is TRBV24-1, the J call TRBJ2-1; D not resolved. The length of the CDR3 is 13 residues. V was trimmed by 7 bases and J by 2 bases, leaving 8 bases between them. Germline V gene lookup returns CDR1 KGHDR and CDR2 SFDVKD.

This clonotype was counted ten times or more. The chain recombines TRBV7-2 with TRBJ2-7, with TRBD1 identical over 9 bases. Trimming at V came to 3 bases and at J to 6 bases, leaving 6 bases not matched to a gene. There are 14 residues in the CDR3. Germline V lookup: CDR1 SGHTA, CDR2 FQGNSA. CDR3 sequence reads: CASSLRTGEAEQYF. DNA for the CDR3: TGTGCCAGCAGCTTGAGGACAGGGGAGGCCGAGCAGTACTTC.

The chain combines TRBV5-1 with TRBJ2-2; D is unresolved. The CDR3 consists of 14 residues. Trimming removed 5 bases from V and 1 base from J, with 9 bases in between. The germline V gene encodes CDR1 SGHRS and CDR2 YFSETQ. DNA for the CDR3: TGCGCCAGCAGTTCCAGCAGGAACACCGGGGAGCTGTTTTTT. Encoded protein: CASSSSRNTGELFF.

Note on this clonotype: This may be a read error: a much more frequent sequence differs by one nucleotide. The DNA of the CDR3 is TGCAGTGGAGGGAAAAACACCAGGGAGCTGTTTTTT. It codes for CSGGKNTRELFF. The V and J genes are TRBV20-1 and TRBJ2-2; D is perhaps TRBD2 (5 bases). The CDR3 totals 12 residues. Per germline, CDR1 DFQATT and CDR2 SNEGSKA (reference sequence).

In its sample, this clonotype was seen a few times. A junction end diverges from the germline sequence, so it may reflect a read error. The rearrangement uses TRBV20-1 and TRBJ2-7; D remains ambiguous. The CDR3 is 11 residues long. Germline V gene data show CDR1 as DFQATT and CDR2 as SNEGSKA (reference sequence). This CDR3 is CRARASYEQYF. The CDR3 region has the DNA TGCCGTGCTAGGGCCTCCTACGAGCAGTACTTC.

This clonotype was counted at least ten times. V gene TRBV20-1 combines with J gene TRBJ1-4; D is possibly TRBD1 (5 bases). Germline V gene sequence: CDR1 DFQATT, CDR2 SNEGSKA (reference sequence). There are 13 residues in the CDR3. Trimming stripped 7 bases from V and 0 bases from J, with 9 bases between. CDR3 bases: TGCAGTGTCAGGGCGGCAACTAATGAAAAACTGTTTTTT. Its protein product is CSVRAATNEKLFF.

This clonotype was counted many times. The J gene is TRBJ2-7, the V gene TRBV7-9; D is perhaps TRBD1 or TRBD2 (5 bases each). CDR1 SEHNR and CDR2 FQNEAQ come from the germline V gene (reference sequence). V lost 1 base and J 4 bases, leaving 14 bases between the germline ends. The CDR3 extends over 15 amino acids. CDR3 amino acids: CASSLVGTGIYEQYF. As DNA, the CDR3 is TGTGCCAGCAGCTTAGTTGGGACGGGAATTTACGAGCAGTACTTC.

The rearrangement joins TRBV5-8 to TRBJ2-3, with D perhaps matching TRBD1 or TRBD2 (6 bases each). The V gene's germline CDR1 is SGHTS and CDR2 YDEGEE. Trimming left V 1 base short and J 4 bases short, with 13 bases between. This CDR3 spans 15 amino acids. For the CDR3, the DNA is TGTGCCAGCAGCTTGCTAGGGGGGCCCCCAGATACGCAGTATTTT. It is translated as CASSLLGGPPDTQYF.

This clonotype was counted between two and nine times. V gene TRBV5-1 combines with J gene TRBJ2-6; TRBD1 matches 8 bases. Per the germline V gene, CDR1 is SGHRS and CDR2 is YFSETQ. This CDR3 comprises 21 residues. J lost 0 bases, V lost 4 bases, and 18 bases had no gene match. The CDR3 nucleotides are TGCGCCAGCAGCCAAGATCTTGGACAGGGTCTAATTCACTCTGGGGCCAACGTCCTGACTTTC. This translates into CASSQDLGQGLIHSGANVLTF.

In this sample, this clonotype turned up a few times. The chain combines TRBV7-3 with TRBJ2-3; tentatively, D is TRBD1 (6 bases). The CDR3 consists of 14 residues. Germline V gene lookup returns CDR1 SGHTA and CDR2 FQGTGA. V lost 3 bases, J lost 5 bases, and 12 bases lay in between. The CDR3: CASSFRTEVDTQYF. As DNA, the CDR3 is TGTGCCAGCAGCTTCAGGACAGAGGTAGATACGCAGTATTTT. Using reference TRBV7-3 and TRBJ2-3 for the parts outside the CDR3, the full variable domain is GAGVSQTPSNKVTEKGKYVELRCDPISGHTALYWYRQSLGQGPEFLIYFQGTGAADDSGLPNDRFFAVRPEGSVSTLKIQRTERGDSAVYLCASSFRTEVDTQYFGPGTRLTVL.

This clonotype was counted at least ten times. This chain links TRBV5-6 with TRBJ2-1, with 8 bases that match TRBD2. The trim removed 4 bases at V and 0 bases at J, leaving 3 bases unmatched. The CDR3 runs 15 residues. CDR1 and CDR2 (germline): SGHDT, YYEEEE. The CDR3 DNA reads as TGTGCCAGCAGCCGACGGGGGGGCTCCTACAATGAGCAGTTCTTC. This sequence encodes CASSRRGGSYNEQFF.

The chain carries TRBV6-1 and TRBJ2-6; D might be TRBD1 or TRBD2, each matching 6 bases. CDR3 size: 16 residues. The germline V and J ends were trimmed by 7 bases and 2 bases, with 15 bases remaining between them. Germline V gene data show CDR1 as MNHNS and CDR2 as SASEGT. DNA for the CDR3: TGTGCCAGCACCCGAAGAGGGGGGACTGGGGCCAACGTCCTGACTTTC. Translation gives CASTRRGGTGANVLTF.

This clonotype was counted only a few times. The V gene is TRBV20-1, the J gene TRBJ2-7; possibly TRBD2 for D (5 bases). The CDR3 runs to 13 residues. Germline lookup yields CDR1 DFQATT and CDR2 SNEGSKA (reference sequence). The CDR3 DNA sequence: TGCAGAGCGACGAGGACTTTCTCCTACGAGCAGTACTTC. As protein: CRATRTFSYEQYF.

This clonotype was seen ten or more times. J is TRBJ2-2 and V is TRBV10-3; D gene ambiguous. Germline CDR1 ENHRY, CDR2 SYGVKD. The CDR3 loop spans 14 amino acids. Deletions cut 6 bases from V and 0 bases from J, with 8 bases between. CDR3 coding DNA: TGTGCCATCAGCCCACGCGCGAACACCGGGGAGCTGTTTTTT. Protein sequence: CAISPRANTGELFF.

Ten or more counts support this clonotype. The chain is built from TRBV20-1 and TRBJ1-5, with a possible D match to TRBD1 (6 bases). The germline V and J ends were trimmed by 6 bases and 8 bases, with 20 bases remaining between them. This CDR3 is built from 14 residues. The V gene's germline CDR1 is DFQATT and CDR2 SNEGSKA (reference sequence). The CDR3 protein is CSATGLTGLEPQHF. DNA of the CDR3: TGCAGTGCCACAGGGCTCACAGGGTTAGAGCCCCAGCATTTT.